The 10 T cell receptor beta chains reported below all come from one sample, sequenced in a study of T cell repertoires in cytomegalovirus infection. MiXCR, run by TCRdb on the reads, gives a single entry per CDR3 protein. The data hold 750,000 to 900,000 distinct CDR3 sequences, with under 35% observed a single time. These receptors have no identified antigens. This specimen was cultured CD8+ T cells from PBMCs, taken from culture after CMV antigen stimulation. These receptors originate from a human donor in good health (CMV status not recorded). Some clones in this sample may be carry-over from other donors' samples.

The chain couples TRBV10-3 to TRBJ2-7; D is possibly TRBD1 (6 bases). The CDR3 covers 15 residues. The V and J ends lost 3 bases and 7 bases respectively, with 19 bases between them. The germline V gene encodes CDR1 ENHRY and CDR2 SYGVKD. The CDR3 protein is CAISDPIQGREEQYV. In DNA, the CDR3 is TGTGCCATCAGTGACCCCATACAGGGAAGGGAGGAGCAGTACGTC.

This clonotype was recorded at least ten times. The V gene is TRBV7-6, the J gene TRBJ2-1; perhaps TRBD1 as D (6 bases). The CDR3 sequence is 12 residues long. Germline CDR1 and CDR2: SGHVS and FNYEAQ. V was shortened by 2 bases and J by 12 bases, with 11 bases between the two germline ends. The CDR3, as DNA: TGTGCCAGCAGCTTAAAAGGGACATTGCAGTTCTTC. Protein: CASSLKGTLQFF.

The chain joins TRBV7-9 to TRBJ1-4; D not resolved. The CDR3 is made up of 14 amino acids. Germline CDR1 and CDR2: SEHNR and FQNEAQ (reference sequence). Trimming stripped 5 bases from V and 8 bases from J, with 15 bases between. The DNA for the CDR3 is TGTGCCAGCAGCCTTGAGGGTATCCTGGAAAAACTGTTTTTT. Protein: CASSLEGILEKLFF. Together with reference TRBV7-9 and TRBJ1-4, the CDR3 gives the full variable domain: DTGVSQNPRHKITKRGQNVTFRCDPISEHNRLYWYRQTLGQGPEFLTYFQNEAQLEKSRLLSDRFSAERPKGSFSTLEIQRTEQGDSAMYLCASSLEGILEKLFFGSGTQLSVL.

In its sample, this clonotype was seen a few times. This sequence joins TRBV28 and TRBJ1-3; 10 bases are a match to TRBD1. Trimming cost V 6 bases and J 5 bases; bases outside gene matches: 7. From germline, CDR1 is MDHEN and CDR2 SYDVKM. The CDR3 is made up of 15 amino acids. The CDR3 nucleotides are TGTGCCAGCAGCCCGCCGGGACAGGGGAGAAACACCATATATTTT. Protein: CASSPPGQGRNTIYF.

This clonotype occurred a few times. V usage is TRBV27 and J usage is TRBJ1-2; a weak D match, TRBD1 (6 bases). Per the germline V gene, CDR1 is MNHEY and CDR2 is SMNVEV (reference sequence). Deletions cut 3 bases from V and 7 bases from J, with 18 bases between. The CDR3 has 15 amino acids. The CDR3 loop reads CASSLRGEGLFGYTF. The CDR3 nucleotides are TGTGCCAGCAGTTTGAGGGGGGAGGGCCTGTTTGGCTACACCTTC.

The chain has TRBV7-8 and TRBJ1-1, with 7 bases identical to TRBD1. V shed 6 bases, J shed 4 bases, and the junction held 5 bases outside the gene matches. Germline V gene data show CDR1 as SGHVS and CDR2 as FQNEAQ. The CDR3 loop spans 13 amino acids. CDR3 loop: CASSTGQATEAFF. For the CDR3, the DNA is TGTGCCAGCAGTACCGGACAGGCCACTGAAGCTTTCTTT.

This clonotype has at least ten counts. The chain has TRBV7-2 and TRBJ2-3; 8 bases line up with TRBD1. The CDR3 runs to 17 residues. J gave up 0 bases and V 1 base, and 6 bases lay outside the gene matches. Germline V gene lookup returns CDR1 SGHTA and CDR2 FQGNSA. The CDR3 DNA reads TGTGCCAGCAGCTTAGACGAATGGACAGGGAGCACAGATACGCAGTATTTT. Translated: CASSLDEWTGSTDTQYF.

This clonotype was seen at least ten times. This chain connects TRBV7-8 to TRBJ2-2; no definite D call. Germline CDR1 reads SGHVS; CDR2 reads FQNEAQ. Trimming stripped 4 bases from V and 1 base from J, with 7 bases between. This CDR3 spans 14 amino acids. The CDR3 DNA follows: TGTGCCAGCAGCTCCCCTATGAACACCGGGGAGCTGTTTTTT. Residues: CASSSPMNTGELFF.

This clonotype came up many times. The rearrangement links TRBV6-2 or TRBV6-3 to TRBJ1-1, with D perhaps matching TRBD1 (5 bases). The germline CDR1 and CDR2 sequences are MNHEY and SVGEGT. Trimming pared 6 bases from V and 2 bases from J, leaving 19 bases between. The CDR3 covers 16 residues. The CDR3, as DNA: TGTGCCAGCAGCAACATTGACAGAGTCTTAAACACTGAAGCTTTCTTT. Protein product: CASSNIDRVLNTEAFF.

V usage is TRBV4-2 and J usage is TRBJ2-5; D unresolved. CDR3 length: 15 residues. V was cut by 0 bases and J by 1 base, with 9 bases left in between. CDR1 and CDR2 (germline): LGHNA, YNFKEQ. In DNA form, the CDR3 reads TGTGCCAGCAGCCAAGATTATGCGGTCCAAGAGACCCAGTACTTC. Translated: CASSQDYAVQETQYF.